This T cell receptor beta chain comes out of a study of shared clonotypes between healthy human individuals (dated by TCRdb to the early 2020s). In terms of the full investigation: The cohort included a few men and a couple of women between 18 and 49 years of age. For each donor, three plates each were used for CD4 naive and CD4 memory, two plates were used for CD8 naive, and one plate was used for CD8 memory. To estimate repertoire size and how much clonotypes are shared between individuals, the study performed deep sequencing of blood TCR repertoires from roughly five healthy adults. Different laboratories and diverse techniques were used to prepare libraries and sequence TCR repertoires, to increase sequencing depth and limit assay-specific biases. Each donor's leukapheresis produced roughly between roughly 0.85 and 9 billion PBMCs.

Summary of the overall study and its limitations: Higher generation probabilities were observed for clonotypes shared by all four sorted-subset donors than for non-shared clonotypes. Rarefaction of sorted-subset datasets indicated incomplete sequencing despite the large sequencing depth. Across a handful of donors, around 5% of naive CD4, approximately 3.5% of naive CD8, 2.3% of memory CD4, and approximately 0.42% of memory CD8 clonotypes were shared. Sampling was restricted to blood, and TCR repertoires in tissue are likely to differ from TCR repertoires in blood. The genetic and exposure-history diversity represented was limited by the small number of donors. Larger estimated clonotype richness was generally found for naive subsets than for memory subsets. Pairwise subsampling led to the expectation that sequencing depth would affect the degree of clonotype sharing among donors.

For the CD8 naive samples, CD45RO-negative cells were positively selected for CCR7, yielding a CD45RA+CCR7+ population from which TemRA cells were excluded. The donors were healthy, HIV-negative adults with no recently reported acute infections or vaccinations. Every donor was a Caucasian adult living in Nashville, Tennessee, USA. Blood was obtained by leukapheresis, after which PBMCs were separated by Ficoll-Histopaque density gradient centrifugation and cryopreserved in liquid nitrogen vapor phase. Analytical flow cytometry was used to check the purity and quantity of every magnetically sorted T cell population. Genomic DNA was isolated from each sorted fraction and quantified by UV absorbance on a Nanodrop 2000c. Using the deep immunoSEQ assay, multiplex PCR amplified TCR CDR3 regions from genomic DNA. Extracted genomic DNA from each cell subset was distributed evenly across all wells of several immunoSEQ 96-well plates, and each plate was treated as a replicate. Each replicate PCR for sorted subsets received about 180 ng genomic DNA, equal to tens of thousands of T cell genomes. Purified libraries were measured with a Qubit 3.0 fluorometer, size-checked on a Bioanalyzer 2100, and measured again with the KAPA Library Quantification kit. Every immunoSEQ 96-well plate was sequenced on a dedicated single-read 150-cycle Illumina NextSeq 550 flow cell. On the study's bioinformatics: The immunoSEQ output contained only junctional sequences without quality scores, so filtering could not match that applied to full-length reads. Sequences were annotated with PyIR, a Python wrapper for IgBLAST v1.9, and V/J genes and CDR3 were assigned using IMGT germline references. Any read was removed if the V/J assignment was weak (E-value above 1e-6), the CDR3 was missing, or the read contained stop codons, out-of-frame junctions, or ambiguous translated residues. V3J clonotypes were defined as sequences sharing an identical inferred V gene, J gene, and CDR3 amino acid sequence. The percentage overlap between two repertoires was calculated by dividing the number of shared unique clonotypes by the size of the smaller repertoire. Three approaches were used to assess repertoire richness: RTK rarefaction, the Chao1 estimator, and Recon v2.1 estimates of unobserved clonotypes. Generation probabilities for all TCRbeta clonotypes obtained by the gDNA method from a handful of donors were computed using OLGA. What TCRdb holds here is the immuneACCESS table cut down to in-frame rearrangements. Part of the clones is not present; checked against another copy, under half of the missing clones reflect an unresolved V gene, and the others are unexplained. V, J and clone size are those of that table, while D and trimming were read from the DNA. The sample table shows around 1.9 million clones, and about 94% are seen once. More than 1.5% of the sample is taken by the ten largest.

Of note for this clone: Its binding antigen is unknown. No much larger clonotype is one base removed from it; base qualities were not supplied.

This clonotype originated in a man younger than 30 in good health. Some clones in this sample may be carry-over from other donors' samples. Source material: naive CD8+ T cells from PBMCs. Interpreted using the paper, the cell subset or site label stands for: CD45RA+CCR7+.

CDR3 sequence: CASSPYRGLNTEAFF. DNA sequence: TGTGCCAGCAGCCCGTACCGGGGGCTAAACACTGAAGCTTTCTTT. The V gene is TRBV14 and the J gene is TRBJ1-1; the D gene is perhaps TRBD1, from 6 matching bases. Sequences SGHDN (CDR1) and FVKESK (CDR2) are obtained from the germline V gene. Trimming at the junction amounts to 4 bases on V and 2 bases on J, and the germline ends lie 14 bases apart. From cysteine to phenylalanine, the CDR3 is 15 amino acids long. Of the read, only the CDR3 DNA is kept; its 45 bases are in frame from base 1. The CDR3, completed at both ends by the reference TRBV14 and TRBJ1-1 genes, gives the full variable domain EAGVTQFPSHSVIEKGQTVTLRCDPISGHDNLYWYRRVMGKEIKFLLHFVKESKQDESGMPNNRFLAERTGGTYSTLKVQPAELEDSGVYFCASSPYRGLNTEAFFGQGTRLTVV.